These 29 T cell receptor beta chains were all obtained from the same sample, sequenced in a study of STAT3 mutations in large granular lymphocyte leukemia. The study, taken as a whole, reports: Every T-cell large granular lymphocyte leukemia patient had at least one immunodominant TCR beta clonotype.

For these TCRs, the target antigens are not known. Clones were read by immunoSEQ multiplex PCR, and TCRdb kept only the in-frame ones, dropping some. The table lists approximately 2,500 clones, 45% to 50% of them singletons. Sequencing was done on a sample of peripheral blood mononuclear cells. These receptors all come from a man in his sixties with T-cell large granular lymphocyte leukemia. Some clones in this sample may be carry-over from other donors' samples.

The V and J genes are TRBV5-1 and TRBJ1-2; possible D gene TRBD1, 5 bases. The V end was cut by 5 bases, the J end by 3 bases, with 14 bases between. This CDR3 is 14 amino acids long. The germline V gene encodes CDR1 SGHRS and CDR2 YFSETQ. The CDR3 region has the DNA TGCGCCAGCAGACGAGGAGGAGGGGACTATGGCTACACCTTC. It is translated as CASRRGGGDYGYTF.

The chain employs TRBV5-1 and TRBJ1-2; TRBD1 aligns across 7 bases. J was trimmed by 2 bases and V by 3 bases; bases with no gene match: 1. CDR1 is SGHRS, CDR2 YFSETQ, per germline. The CDR3 covers 13 residues. In nucleotides, the CDR3 is TGCGCCAGCAGCTCGACAGGGAACTATGGCTACACCTTC. It codes for CASSSTGNYGYTF.

The chain uses TRBV30 and TRBJ2-3; a weak D match, TRBD2 (6 bases). The CDR3 is 14 amino acids. The germline gives CDR1 GTSNPN, CDR2 SVGIG (reference sequence). V was trimmed by 3 bases and J by 3 bases, leaving 13 bases between them. In nucleotides, the CDR3 is TGTGCCTGGAGGCCTAATCGGGGGACAGATACGCAGTATTTT. Translated, it gives CAWRPNRGTDTQYF.

This chain links TRBV7-2 with TRBJ2-3; perhaps D is TRBD1 or TRBD2 (7 bases each). The length of the CDR3 is 17 residues. Germline V gene sequence: CDR1 SGHTA, CDR2 FQGNSA. V lost 5 bases and J lost 2, with 20 bases in between. Here the CDR3 reads CASSPVGEGAFTDTQYF. Written as DNA, the CDR3 is TGTGCCAGCAGCCCCGTGGGGGAGGGGGCCTTCACAGATACGCAGTATTTT.

This clone was counted between two and nine times. J is TRBJ2-7 and V is TRBV2, with D tentatively TRBD1 (6 bases). The germline gives CDR1 SNHLY, CDR2 FYNNEI. V lost 3 bases and J 3 bases, leaving 12 bases between the germline ends. The CDR3 consists of 14 residues. The chain's CDR3 is CASSDWDTFYEQYF. The CDR3 DNA reads TGTGCCAGCAGTGATTGGGACACCTTCTACGAGCAGTACTTC.

This clone has more than one count but fewer than ten. The chain employs TRBV7-8 and TRBJ2-3; D ambiguous. This CDR3 has 14 residues. V lost 6 bases and J lost 5, with 15 bases in between. Germline lookup yields CDR1 SGHVS and CDR2 FQNEAQ. The CDR3 reads CASSPGQSLDTQYF. CDR3 coding DNA: TGTGCCAGCAGTCCCGGGCAGTCCCTAGATACGCAGTATTTT.

CDR3 in amino acids: CACDWVYGYTF. In DNA form, the CDR3 reads TGTGCCTGCGACTGGGTCTATGGCTACACCTTC. V gene TRBV30 combines with J gene TRBJ1-2, with D uncertain. The CDR3 sequence is 11 residues long. V lost 6 bases, J lost 4 bases, and 9 bases lay in between. CDR1 GTSNPN and CDR2 SVGIG come from the germline V gene (reference sequence).

The V and J genes are TRBV5-1 and TRBJ2-1; TRBD1 or TRBD2 may be the D gene (5 bases each). With 5 bases removed from V and 4 bases from J, the gap between germline ends came to 13 bases. CDR1 SGHRS and CDR2 YFSETQ come from the germline V gene. The CDR3 runs to 14 residues. CDR3 protein: CASSLGDAYNEQFF. The CDR3 DNA sequence: TGCGCCAGCAGTTTAGGGGACGCATACAATGAGCAGTTCTTC.

The V gene is TRBV2, the J gene TRBJ2-5; D not resolved. The CDR3 covers 12 residues. The ends were cut back, 4 bases at V and 5 bases at J, with 8 bases in the middle. Germline CDR1 reads SNHLY; CDR2 reads FYNNEI. This CDR3 reads CASSVGRETQYF. The CDR3, as DNA: TGTGCCAGCAGTGTTGGGCGGGAGACCCAGTACTTC.

A few counts support this clone. Within the sample, other DNA sequences also encode this same CDR3. The V gene is TRBV13, the J gene TRBJ1-2; 8 bases match TRBD1. After removal of 0 bases from V and 4 bases from J, the junction contained 1 base not matched to a gene. The CDR3 extends over 14 amino acids. Germline lookup yields CDR1 PRHDT and CDR2 FYEKMQ (reference sequence). The CDR3 loop reads CASSLGTGGYGYTF. CDR3 nucleotides: TGTGCCAGCAGCTTAGGAACAGGGGGCTATGGCTACACCTTC.

The rearrangement joins TRBV20-1 to TRBJ1-5; possible D gene TRBD1, 6 bases. The CDR3 sequence is 10 residues long. Trimming removed 6 bases from V and 12 bases from J, with 12 bases in between. Germline V CDR1 and CDR2: DFQATT, SNEGSKA (reference sequence). CDR3 sequence reads: CSAPGTIQHF. The CDR3 DNA is TGCAGTGCCCCCGGGACAATCCAGCATTTT.

The chain combines TRBV7-9 with TRBJ2-1; perhaps TRBD2 as D (5 bases). Per the germline V gene, CDR1 is SEHNR and CDR2 is FQNEAQ (reference sequence). V gave up 1 base and J gave up 7 bases, with 11 bases separating them. This CDR3 spans 14 amino acids. The CDR3, as DNA: TGTGCCAGCAGCTTAGTGCCTCCGGGAAATGAGCAGTTCTTC. The encoded protein is CASSLVPPGNEQFF. The full variable domain, its missing parts supplied by reference TRBV7-9 and TRBJ2-1, is DTGVSQNPRHKITKRGQNVTFRCDPISEHNRLYWYRQTLGQGPEFLTYFQNEAQLEKSRLLSDRFSAERPKGSFSTLEIQRTEQGDSAMYLCASSLVPPGNEQFFGPGTRLTVL.

This clone was observed a handful of times. The chain has TRBV5-1 and TRBJ1-2; 10 bases are a match to TRBD1. J was trimmed by 2 bases and V by 4 bases; bases with no gene match: 5. CDR1 and CDR2 (germline): SGHRS, YFSETQ. The length of the CDR3 is 15 residues. As DNA, the CDR3 is TGCGCCAGCAGCCACGGGGACAGGGGAAACTATGGCTACACCTTC. Its translation is CASSHGDRGNYGYTF.

This clone was detected a few times. V is TRBV18 and J is TRBJ2-7, with 8 bases that match TRBD1. Germline V gene sequence: CDR1 KGHSH, CDR2 LQKENI. The CDR3 covers 14 residues. The J segment lost 5 bases and the V segment lost 5 bases, leaving 8 bases of the junction unmatched. In DNA form, the CDR3 reads TGTGCCAGCTCAAGCCGACAGGGGTTCGACGAGCAGTACTTC. Translation: CASSSRQGFDEQYF.

This clone was picked up a small number of times. The chain combines TRBV5-6 with TRBJ1-5; the D is unclear. Germline CDR1 SGHDT, CDR2 YYEEEE. CDR3 length: 14 residues. The V gene lost 2 bases and the J gene lost 2 bases, with 8 bases spanning the gap. The CDR3 spells CASSFRKGNQPQHF. CDR3 nucleotides: TGTGCCAGCAGCTTCCGGAAGGGCAATCAGCCCCAGCATTTT. The full variable domain, in which reference TRBV5-6 and TRBJ1-5 provide the parts outside the CDR3, is DAGVTQSPTHLIKTRGQQVTLRCSPKSGHDTVSWYQQALGQGPQFIFQYYEEEERQRGNFPDRFSGHQFPNYSSELNVNALLLGDSALYLCASSFRKGNQPQHFGDGTRLSIL.

The gene calls are TRBV5-1 and TRBJ2-5, with 12 bases lining up with TRBD1. CDR3 size: 15 residues. The V gene's germline CDR1 is SGHRS and CDR2 YFSETQ. J was trimmed by 5 bases and V by 4 bases; bases with no gene match: 6. CDR3 loop: CASSPGTGGGETQYF. The CDR3 DNA is TGCGCCAGCAGCCCGGGGACAGGGGGCGGTGAGACCCAGTACTTC.

J is TRBJ2-3 and V is TRBV30, with D possibly being TRBD2 (5 bases). The germline gives CDR1 GTSNPN, CDR2 SVGIG (reference sequence). V lost 2 bases, J lost 2 bases, and 11 bases lay in between. This CDR3 has 14 residues. The CDR3 bases are TGTGCCTGGAGTAGGCTAGCCCTCACAGATACGCAGTATTTT. Amino acid sequence: CAWSRLALTDTQYF.

This clone was seen a few times. V is TRBV9 and J is TRBJ1-2; D ambiguous. Germline values: CDR1 SGDLS, CDR2 YYNGEE. This CDR3 has 13 amino acids. Trimming cost V 3 bases and J 4 bases, with 10 bases left between them. The CDR3 bases are TGTGCCAGCAGCGGAGGGAAGGGCTATGGCTACACCTTC. The encoded protein is CASSGGKGYGYTF.

In regard to this clone: One junction end does not reproduce the germline sequence, and a read error may be involved. The chain links TRBV7-9 to TRBJ2-7; D possibly corresponds to TRBD1 (6 bases). Germline V gene sequence: CDR1 SEHNR, CDR2 FQNEAQ (reference sequence). The length of the CDR3 is 13 residues. CDR3 region: CTQASGTPGEQYF. CDR3 DNA: TGCACTCAGGCTTCCGGGACACCCGGCGAGCAGTACTTC. Using reference TRBV7-9 and TRBJ2-7 for the parts outside the CDR3, the full variable domain is DTGVSQNPRHKITKRGQNVTFRCDPISEHNRLYWYRQTLGQGPEFLTYFQNEAQLEKSRLLSDRFSAERPKGSFSTLEIQRTEQGDSAMYLCTQASGTPGEQYFGPGTRLTVT.

This clone was recorded only once. The chain couples TRBV5-1 to TRBJ2-7; 7 bases are shared with TRBD1. The junction had 8 bases not matched to a gene; V was cut back by 4 bases and J by 1 base. Germline CDR1 SGHRS, CDR2 YFSETQ. The CDR3 runs to 15 residues. This CDR3 reads CASSPLPGQSYEQYF. Written as DNA, the CDR3 is TGCGCCAGCAGCCCATTACCGGGACAGTCCTACGAGCAGTACTTC.

The gene calls are TRBV6-5 and TRBJ1-2; D might be TRBD1 (5 bases). The CDR3 extends over 12 amino acids. Germline V gene data show CDR1 as MNHEY and CDR2 as SVGAGI. Trimming stripped 4 bases from V and 7 bases from J, with 10 bases between. The CDR3 is CASSSTGGGYTF. The CDR3 region has the DNA TGTGCCAGCAGTTCTACAGGCGGTGGCTACACCTTC.

The rearrangement links TRBV4-3 to TRBJ2-1, with a weak D call TRBD1 (5 bases). The CDR3 is 14 amino acids. Deletions cut 1 base from V and 6 bases from J, with 10 bases between. Germline V gene data show CDR1 as LGHNA and CDR2 as YSLEER. CDR3 sequence (DNA): TGCGCCAGCAGCCAAGGGGGCTTTACCAATGAGCAGTTCTTC. It encodes CASSQGGFTNEQFF.

This sequence joins TRBV30 and TRBJ1-5; D call uncertain. CDR3 length equals 13 residues. V lost 3 bases to trimming and J lost 5 bases, with 11 bases between them. The germline V gene has CDR1 GTSNPN and CDR2 SVGIG (reference sequence). Here the CDR3 DNA reads TGTGCCTGGAGGAGGAGCCTAGATCAGCCCCAGCATTTT. Protein product: CAWRRSLDQPQHF.

This clone was recorded only once. CDR3 nucleotides: TGTGCCAGCAGCTCTGACAGGGCGGATGGCTACACCTTC. This gives the protein CASSSDRADGYTF. The rearrangement joins TRBV5-4 to TRBJ1-2, with 7 bases that match TRBD1. Germline values: CDR1 SGHNT, CDR2 YYREEE (reference sequence). There are 13 residues in the CDR3. Trimming took 3 bases from V and 6 from J; bases not matched to a gene: 5.

A single count supports this clone. The J gene is TRBJ1-1, the V gene TRBV7-9; no clear D. Trimming cost V 1 base and J 10 bases, with 10 bases left between them. This CDR3 has 12 amino acids. Germline values: CDR1 SEHNR, CDR2 FQNEAQ (reference sequence). CDR3 residues: CASSLDARVAFF. The DNA of the CDR3 is TGTGCCAGCAGCTTAGATGCACGGGTAGCTTTCTTT.

V is TRBV5-1 and J is TRBJ2-1, with 10 bases lining up with TRBD1. The CDR3 runs 14 residues. Germline loops: CDR1 SGHRS, CDR2 YFSETQ. The V and J ends lost 4 bases and 9 bases, in that order; junction bases with no gene match: 7. CDR3 residues: CASSHGDRGGEQFF. The CDR3 DNA follows: TGCGCCAGCAGCCACGGGGACAGGGGAGGTGAGCAGTTCTTC. Supplemented by reference TRBV5-1 and TRBJ2-1, the full variable domain reads KAGVTQTPRYLIKTRGQQVTLSCSPISGHRSVSWYQQTPGQGLQFLFEYFSETQRNKGNFPGRFSGRQFSNSRSEMNVSTLELGDSALYLCASSHGDRGGEQFFGPGTRLTVL.

This chain uses TRBV30 with TRBJ1-2, with 7 bases identical to TRBD1. The germline V gene has CDR1 GTSNPN and CDR2 SVGIG (reference sequence). This CDR3 region has 13 residues. J lost 12 bases, V lost 3 bases, and 13 bases had no gene match. CDR3 region: CAWSRTGGDRHTF. The DNA of the CDR3 is TGTGCCTGGAGCCGGACAGGCGGTGATCGACACACCTTC.

This chain joins TRBV25-1 and TRBJ2-3; maybe TRBD1 (6 bases). Germline lookup yields CDR1 MGHDK and CDR2 SYGVNS. The V gene lost 3 bases and the J gene lost 2 bases, with 12 bases spanning the gap. CDR3 size: 15 residues. CDR3 DNA: TGTGCCAGCAGTGACGGGGACACCGCCACAGATACGCAGTATTTT. Amino acids: CASSDGDTATDTQYF.

J is TRBJ1-1 and V is TRBV6-5, with D possibly matching TRBD1 (6 bases). Germline V gene lookup returns CDR1 MNHEY and CDR2 SVGAGI. The CDR3 runs 13 residues. The V and J ends lost 7 bases and 2 bases respectively, with 11 bases between them. The chain's CDR3 is CASTWTENTEAFF. The CDR3 nucleotides are TGTGCCAGCACCTGGACAGAAAACACTGAAGCTTTCTTT.